The 8 T cell receptor beta chains listed next were all sequenced from one sample in a study of blood T cell repertoires in COVID-19 (dated by TCRdb to the early 2020s). Libraries were constructed by the immunoSEQ multiplex PCR assay. Held by TCRdb, this immuneACCESS table contains in-frame sequences only and omits some clones. Under half of the omission traces to an unresolved V gene where checked; the cause of the rest is unknown. This sample lists around 170,000 clones; over 80% were detected once. 2.5% to 3.5% of the sample comes from the top ten. Sequencing input: peripheral blood. Every receptor here comes from a woman aged 55-70 years with acute or convalescent COVID-19.

This rearrangement joins TRBV28 to TRBJ2-3; 8 bases are a match to TRBD2. This CDR3 is 17 amino acids long. Trimming at V came to 5 bases and at J to 7 bases, leaving 17 bases not matched to a gene. Germline assignment: CDR1 MDHEN and CDR2 SYDVKM. The CDR3 nucleotides read TGTGCCAGCAGTCCTACCCTCGGCGGGGGGCCCGGGAATACGCAGTATTTT. This encodes CASSPTLGGGPGNTQYF.

This chain joins TRBV4-1 and TRBJ1-4, with 7 nucleotides matching TRBD1. CDR1 and CDR2 (germline): MGHRA, YSYEKL. Trimming cost V 3 bases and J 11 bases; bases outside gene matches: 12. This CDR3 contains 15 residues. CDR3 nucleotide sequence: TGCGCCAGCAGCCAGGAGGGACAGCCGAGGCGGAAACTGTTTTTT. It is translated as CASSQEGQPRRKLFF.

The chain employs TRBV6-5 and TRBJ2-3; no definite D call. The CDR3 extends over 14 amino acids. Looked up from germline, CDR1 is MNHEY and CDR2 is SVGAGI. The ends were cut back, 8 bases at V and 0 bases at J, with 12 bases in the middle. In nucleotides, the CDR3 is TGTGCCAGCGGCCTAGAACACAGCACAGATACGCAGTATTTT. It is translated as CASGLEHSTDTQYF.

The chain joins TRBV5-1 to TRBJ1-5; 7 bases are a match to TRBD1. The V gene's germline CDR1 is SGHRS and CDR2 YFSETQ. J gave up 6 bases and V 7 bases, and 19 bases lay outside the gene matches. This CDR3 region has 17 residues. The CDR3 DNA is TGCGCCAGCCCTCGAAGTACTATACAGGGGAAAGTTCAGCCCCAGCATTTT. Encoded protein: CASPRSTIQGKVQPQHF.

The chain links TRBV20-1 to TRBJ2-5; no definite D call. The CDR3 is 10 residues long. CDR1 and CDR2 (germline): DFQATT, SNEGSKA (reference sequence). The V end lost 8 bases, the J end lost 4 bases, and 8 bases lay between the germline ends. The CDR3, as DNA: TGCAGTCCAGCAGGAGAGACCCAGTACTTC. It yields the protein CSPAGETQYF.

A note on this clone: Mismatch with germline at one junction end may stem from a read error. V gene TRBV3-1 (or the pseudogene TRBV3-2) combines with J gene TRBJ1-2; D perhaps matches TRBD1 (6 bases). CDR1 and CDR2 from the germline V gene are LGHDT and YNNKEL (reference sequence). The CDR3 is made up of 15 amino acids. This CDR3 reads CASSQERWGLYDYTF. CDR3 bases: TGTGCCAGCAGCCAAGAGAGGTGGGGGCTTTATGACTACACCTTC.

The chain employs TRBV9 and TRBJ2-1; D possibly corresponds to TRBD2 (5 bases). This CDR3 spans 15 amino acids. V lost 3 bases, J lost 0 bases, and 10 bases lay in between. The germline gives CDR1 SGDLS, CDR2 YYNGEE. The CDR3 nucleotides read TGTGCCAGCAGCGACGGGGTTAGCTCCTACAATGAGCAGTTCTTC. This encodes CASSDGVSSYNEQFF. The full variable domain, its missing parts supplied by reference TRBV9 and TRBJ2-1, is DSGVTQTPKHLITATGQRVTLRCSPRSGDLSVYWYQQSLDQGLQFLIQYYNGEERAKGNILERFSAQQFPDLHSELNLSSLELGDSALYFCASSDGVSSYNEQFFGPGTRLTVL.

This sequence joins TRBV5-5 and TRBJ1-1; the D is unclear. Per the germline V gene, CDR1 is SGHKS and CDR2 is YYEKEE (reference sequence). Trimming removed 2 bases at V and 7 bases at J, with 9 bases between. The CDR3 runs 12 residues. The CDR3 sequence: CASSFLTIEAFF. CDR3 nucleotides: TGTGCCAGCAGCTTCCTAACTATTGAAGCTTTCTTT.